Listed below are T cell receptor beta chains from one sample, sequenced in a study. TCRdb reprocessed the 5' RACE reads via MiXCR and lists one record per CDR3 protein. The repertoire holds fewer than 65,000 distinct CDR3 sequences, with almost 30% as singletons. The sample taken for sequencing was tumor-infiltrating naive CD4+ T cells sorted from the breast tumor. The receptors come from a female donor with breast cancer. Each CDR3 is given with its conserved first and last residue. A D gene is named only where the DNA matches it firmly. Rows may omit the clone size; those that give it use once, few, many or a size class.

V	length	J	size	D	CDR3	DNA
TRBV4-2	14	TRBJ2-7	few	.	CASSPRGPGYEQYF	TGTGCCAGCAGCCCCAGGGGTCCTGGCTACGAGCAGTACTTC
TRBV6-5	14	TRBJ1-2	.	.	CASTPDERNYGYTF	TGTGCCAGCACCCCTGATGAGAGGAACTATGGCTACACCTTC
TRBV10-3	12	TRBJ1-2	few	.	CAISDEVYGYTF	TGTGCCATCAGTGACGAGGTCTATGGCTACACCTTC
TRBV4-1	13	TRBJ2-1	.	.	CASSQDIGGKQFF	TGCGCCAGCAGCCAAGACATTGGGGGGAAGCAGTTCTTC
TRBV5-1	13	TRBJ1-6	.	.	CASSLDSSSPLHF	TGCGCCAGCAGCTTGGACAGCAGCTCACCCCTCCACTTT
TRBV10-3	15	TRBJ1-2	many	TRBD1	CAIMKVAGGLYGYTF	TGTGCCATCATGAAGGTGGCAGGGGGCCTCTATGGCTACACCTTC
TRBV5-1	15	TRBJ1-1	few	.	CASSFNRVRGTEAFF	TGCGCCAGCAGCTTTAACAGGGTAAGGGGAACTGAAGCTTTCTTT
TRBV4-2	15	TRBJ2-1	.	TRBD1	CASSPRQGARNEQFF	TGTGCCAGCAGCCCGCGACAGGGGGCACGCAATGAGCAGTTCTTC
TRBV2	13	TRBJ2-7	few	TRBD1	CASSTDRGREQYF	TGTGCCAGCAGCACAGACAGGGGGCGGGAGCAGTACTTC
TRBV9	16	TRBJ1-3	.	TRBD1	CASSVATGGYGNTIYF	TGTGCCAGCAGCGTAGCCACAGGGGGCTATGGAAACACCATATATTTT
TRBV4-1	17	TRBJ2-3	many	TRBD1	CASSQGDRAGDTDTQYF	TGCGCCAGCAGCCAAGGGGACAGGGCCGGGGACACAGATACGCAGTATTTT
TRBV11-3	13	TRBJ2-2	.	.	CASSRTQTGELFF	TGTGCCAGCAGTCGGACCCAGACCGGGGAGCTGTTTTTT
TRBV7-9	14	TRBJ2-1	.	.	CASSPTSSYNEQFF	TGTGCCAGCAGCCCTACTAGCTCTTACAATGAGCAGTTCTTC
TRBV20-1	12	TRBJ1-1	.	.	CSASQRGTEAFF	TGCAGTGCCTCGCAGAGGGGCACTGAAGCTTTCTTT
TRBV7-8	16	TRBJ2-4	.	TRBD1	CASSLAGGQGLYIQYF	TGTGCCAGCAGCTTAGCGGGGGGACAGGGTTTATACATTCAGTACTTC
TRBV5-1	13	TRBJ1-1	once	TRBD1	CASCRDSYTEAFF	TGCGCCAGCTGTCGGGACAGTTACACTGAAGCTTTCTTT
TRBV7-2	12	TRBJ2-5	.	.	CASSFDWETQYF	TGTGCCAGCAGCTTTGATTGGGAGACCCAGTACTTC
TRBV29-1	12	TRBJ1-1	.	.	CSGGSMNTEAFF	TGCAGCGGAGGGTCTATGAACACTGAAGCTTTCTTT
TRBV29-1	15	TRBJ1-1	many	.	CSVGVAGTMNTEAFF	TGCAGCGTGGGCGTTGCAGGGACTATGAACACTGAAGCTTTCTTT
TRBV12-3/TRBV12-4	14	TRBJ2-1	.	TRBD1	CASRRQGLSNEQFF	TGTGCCAGCAGGCGACAGGGGCTTAGCAATGAGCAGTTCTTC
TRBV7-3	15	TRBJ2-1	few	TRBD1	CASSLSRTGSNEQFF	TGTGCCAGCAGCTTATCCCGGACAGGGAGTAATGAGCAGTTCTTC
TRBV5-1	14	TRBJ1-2	few	.	CASSLEASGYGYTF	TGCGCCAGCAGCTTGGAGGCTTCGGGCTATGGCTACACCTTC
TRBV5-1	14	TRBJ1-5	many	.	CASSLDRADQPQHF	TGCGCCAGCAGCTTGGATAGGGCGGATCAGCCCCAGCATTTT
TRBV4-2	15	TRBJ2-7	.	TRBD1	CASSQEQGATYEQYF	TGTGCCAGCAGCCAAGAACAGGGGGCAACCTACGAGCAGTACTTC
TRBV24-1	12	TRBJ2-1	few	.	CATSENRYEQFF	TGTGCCACCAGTGAGAACAGGTATGAGCAGTTCTTC
TRBV6-5	16	TRBJ2-3	.	TRBD2	CASSYASGSDMDTQYF	TGTGCCAGCAGTTACGCTAGCGGGAGTGACATGGATACGCAGTATTTT
TRBV5-6	14	TRBJ2-6	few	.	CASSLYSGANVLTF	TGTGCCAGCAGCCTATACTCTGGGGCCAACGTCCTGACTTTC
TRBV20-1	13	TRBJ1-1	.	TRBD1	CSAKQSTGTEAFF	TGCAGTGCTAAACAGTCGACAGGGACTGAAGCTTTCTTT
TRBV5-6	14	TRBJ1-5	few	.	CASSPYNSNQPQHF	TGTGCCAGCAGCCCCTATAATAGCAATCAGCCCCAGCATTTT
TRBV5-1	16	TRBJ2-3	.	TRBD1	CASNRGDHASTDTQYF	TGCGCCAGCAACAGGGGCGATCACGCTAGCACAGATACGCAGTATTTT
TRBV20-1	16	TRBJ2-5	many	TRBD1	CSARDVRRTGQETQYF	TGCAGTGCTAGAGATGTTCGCCGGACAGGACAAGAGACCCAGTACTTC
TRBV20-1	16	TRBJ2-1	few	TRBD2	CSALGTSGRARDEQFF	TGCAGTGCCCTCGGGACTAGCGGGAGGGCCAGGGATGAGCAGTTCTTC
TRBV20-1	16	TRBJ2-2	.	.	CSARDQQRPNTGELFF	TGCAGTGCTAGAGATCAACAGAGACCGAACACCGGGGAGCTGTTTTTT
TRBV12-3/TRBV12-4	20	TRBJ2-6	.	.	CASSPPASGTGSSGANVLTF	TGTGCCAGCAGCCCACCAGCGAGCGGGACAGGCTCCTCTGGGGCCAACGTCCTGACTTTC
TRBV12-3/TRBV12-4	11	TRBJ1-1	many	.	CASSRGTEAFF	TGTGCCAGCAGCCGGGGCACTGAAGCTTTCTTT
TRBV28	15	TRBJ2-5	few	.	CASSPGWNTGETQYF	TGTGCCAGCAGTCCCGGATGGAATACCGGAGAGACCCAGTACTTC
TRBV4-2	15	TRBJ2-7	few	.	CASSPTAGSSYEQYF	TGTGCCAGCAGCCCTACTGCGGGGAGCTCCTACGAGCAGTACTTC
TRBV27	17	TRBJ2-3	.	TRBD2	CASSHRLAGGGADTQYF	TGTGCCAGCAGTCACAGACTAGCGGGAGGGGGAGCAGATACGCAGTATTTT
TRBV12-3/TRBV12-4	14	TRBJ2-7	.	.	CASTPLDASYEQYF	TGTGCCAGCACCCCACTAGACGCCTCCTACGAGCAGTACTTC
TRBV2	14	TRBJ2-1	many	.	CASLITEGLHEQFF	TGTGCCAGCTTAATCACGGAGGGGTTGCATGAGCAGTTCTTC
TRBV7-9	16	TRBJ1-2	few	.	CASSLAHLGESNGYTF	TGTGCCAGCAGCTTAGCGCATTTGGGTGAAAGTAATGGCTACACCTTC
TRBV5-5	14	TRBJ1-5	.	TRBD1	CTSSGGGPDQPQHF	TGTACCAGCAGCGGAGGGGGCCCCGATCAGCCCCAGCATTTT
TRBV25-1	16	TRBJ2-1	few	.	CASSERTTSSYNEQFF	TGTGCCAGCAGTGAACGGACTACGAGCTCCTACAATGAGCAGTTCTTC
TRBV5-4	15	TRBJ2-5	.	.	CASSLGTKVGETQYF	TGTGCCAGCAGCTTGGGGACGAAGGTTGGAGAGACCCAGTACTTC
TRBV9	15	TRBJ2-7	few	.	CASSATGTYTYEQYF	TGTGCCAGCAGCGCCACCGGGACTTACACCTACGAGCAGTACTTC
TRBV30	12	TRBJ2-1	few	.	CAWSVSYNEQFF	TGTGCCTGGAGTGTTTCCTACAATGAGCAGTTCTTC
TRBV4-3	14	TRBJ1-1	.	.	CASSQEVLNTEAFF	TGCGCCAGCAGCCAAGAAGTCCTGAACACTGAAGCTTTCTTT
TRBV20-1	15	TRBJ1-5	many	.	CSARDQGRNNQPQHF	TGCAGTGCTAGAGATCAGGGGAGAAACAATCAGCCCCAGCATTTT
TRBV27	16	TRBJ1-2	.	.	CASSSKAGTANYGYTF	TGTGCCAGCAGTTCGAAGGCAGGAACGGCTAACTATGGCTACACCTTC
TRBV4-2	16	TRBJ2-3	.	TRBD1	CASSQSTGGETDTQYF	TGTGCCAGCAGCCAATCGACAGGGGGCGAGACAGATACGCAGTATTTT
TRBV7-2	16	TRBJ2-2	.	.	CASSLAGGPLRGELFF	TGTGCCAGCAGCTTAGCTGGTGGGCCCCTTCGCGGGGAGCTGTTTTTT
TRBV12-3/TRBV12-4	15	TRBJ2-7	many	.	CASSFRARTPDEQYF	TGTGCCAGCAGTTTTAGAGCCCGAACGCCCGACGAGCAGTACTTC
TRBV4-3	15	TRBJ2-4	.	.	CASSQGRLAKNIQYF	TGCGCCAGCAGCCAAGGAAGACTAGCCAAAAACATTCAGTACTTC
TRBV13	12	TRBJ1-5	.	.	CASSFPGEPQHF	TGTGCCAGCAGCTTCCCCGGCGAGCCCCAGCATTTT
TRBV20-1	17	TRBJ2-6	many	TRBD1	CSAPLTGGSSGANVLTF	TGCAGTGCTCCCCTGACAGGGGGAAGCTCTGGGGCCAACGTCCTGACTTTC
TRBV6-5	11	TRBJ1-4	.	.	CASGGNEKLFF	TGTGCCAGCGGGGGTAATGAAAAACTGTTTTTT
TRBV5-6	15	TRBJ1-6	.	TRBD1	CASSPDRGLNSPLHF	TGTGCCAGCAGCCCGGACAGGGGGTTGAATTCACCCCTCCACTTT
TRBV20-1	14	TRBJ1-4	few	.	CSARAGQGGEKLFF	TGCAGTGCTAGAGCCGGGCAGGGAGGAGAAAAACTGTTTTTT